This T cell receptor beta chain came from a study of PD-1 blockade in mismatch repair-deficient tumors. Trimming left V 2 bases short and J 1 base short, with 14 bases between. The CDR3 totals 16 residues. CDR1 SGHAT and CDR2 FQNNGV come from the germline V gene. The table came from immunoSEQ multiplex PCR; TCRdb's copy has only in-frame clones and leaves some out. Among about 40,000 clones listed, approximately 84% were seen once. This chain connects TRBV11-2 to TRBJ2-5; D ambiguous. The sequence was collected from an adult with mismatch repair-deficient cancer. Sequenced material: peripheral blood, taken around 75 weeks after starting pembrolizumab. CDR3 protein: CASSLFLGNVQETQYF. In nucleotides, the CDR3 is TGTGCCAGCAGCTTATTCCTAGGGAACGTCCAAGAGACCCAGTACTTC.